The 16 T cell receptor beta chains given below trace back to one sample, sequenced in a study of PD-1 blockade in classical Hodgkin lymphoma. Profiled with immunoSEQ multiplex PCR; TCRdb holds only in-frame clones, not every one. The table lists 15,000 to 20,000 clones, over 60% of them singletons, with around 7.6% in the top ten. The time point: cycle 4 day 1 (C4D1), after around six weeks of nivolumab. Every patient had relapsed following autologous stem cell transplantation, and cohorts differed in brentuximab vedotin exposure. Specimen: peripheral blood mononuclear cells (PBMCs), collected before the fourth cycle of nivolumab. Receptors were obtained from a human donor with classical Hodgkin lymphoma.

The chain recombines TRBV21-1 with TRBJ2-1; the table's D call, TRBD2, was not checked against the DNA. TRBV21-1 is a pseudogene. The CDR3 is 15 residues long. CDR3 sequence reads: CASSNVAGPYNGQFF. The CDR3 nucleotides read TGTGCCAGCAGCAACGTAGCGGGCCCCTACAATGGGCAGTTCTTC.

This rearrangement joins TRBV6-6 to TRBJ1-3; D gene ambiguous. Germline loops: CDR1 MNHNY, CDR2 SVGAGI (reference sequence). There are 13 residues in the CDR3. Deletions cut 7 bases from V and 0 bases from J, with 7 bases between. CDR3 sequence reads: CASTRSSGNTIYF. The CDR3 DNA reads TGTGCCAGCACTAGGAGCTCTGGAAACACCATATATTTT.

The chain employs TRBV2 and TRBJ2-6; tentatively, D is TRBD2 (6 bases). The CDR3 sequence is 18 residues long. Germline V gene sequence: CDR1 SNHLY, CDR2 FYNNEI. V dropped 5 bases and J dropped 0 bases, with 17 bases sitting between them. The CDR3 is CASSSRDPGVSGANVLTF. CDR3 coding DNA: TGTGCCAGCAGTAGTCGGGACCCGGGAGTCTCTGGGGCCAACGTCCTGACTTTC.

This clone was seen just once. The rearrangement links TRBV5-1 to TRBJ2-2, with 8 bases fitting TRBD1. The germline gives CDR1 SGHRS, CDR2 YFSETQ. J gave up 6 bases and V 9 bases, and 19 bases lay outside the gene matches. The CDR3 extends over 17 amino acids. CDR3 in amino acids: CATTLLPDMTGAGELFF. CDR3 bases: TGCGCCACCACCCTACTTCCAGATATGACAGGGGCCGGGGAGCTGTTTTTT.

The chain is built from TRBV6-1 and TRBJ1-5; D is uncertain. The CDR3 has 15 amino acids. Trimming cost V 5 bases and J 0 bases, with 11 bases left between them. The germline V gene encodes CDR1 MNHNS and CDR2 SASEGT. The CDR3 region has the DNA TGTGCCAGCAGTCGGACGGATTATAGCAATCAGCCCCAGCATTTT. This sequence encodes CASSRTDYSNQPQHF.

This clone was detected only a few times. This chain uses TRBV6-1 with TRBJ2-5; D might be TRBD1 or TRBD2, each matching 6 bases. The ends were cut back, 0 bases at V and 5 bases at J, with 13 bases in the middle. This CDR3 is 15 amino acids long. CDR1 and CDR2 (germline): MNHNS, SASEGT. Here the CDR3 reads CASSEAWGAGETQYF. The CDR3 nucleotides read TGTGCCAGCAGTGAAGCTTGGGGGGCAGGGGAGACCCAGTACTTC.

This chain uses TRBV29-1 with TRBJ1-4, with D uncertain. The V gene lost 4 bases and the J gene lost 3 bases, with 15 bases spanning the gap. Per germline, CDR1 SQVTM and CDR2 ANQGSEA. The CDR3 totals 15 residues. CDR3: CSVAKDGNPNEKLFF. The CDR3 DNA reads TGCAGCGTTGCCAAAGACGGGAACCCTAATGAAAAACTGTTTTTT.

This rearrangement joins TRBV15 to TRBJ2-3; 11 bases are a match to TRBD1. V was clipped by 3 bases and J by 2 bases; unmatched bases: 7. The CDR3 has 17 residues. Germline CDR1 reads LNHNV; CDR2 reads YYDKDF (reference sequence). CDR3 loop: CATSSRPGQGATDTQYF. The DNA for the CDR3 is TGTGCCACCAGCAGTCGCCCTGGACAGGGGGCCACAGATACGCAGTATTTT.

This clone was recorded a few times. The chain links TRBV5-6 to TRBJ2-5; 12 nucleotides line up with TRBD2. The CDR3 has 16 amino acids. J gave up 1 base and V 3 bases, and 4 bases lay outside the gene matches. Germline CDR1 and CDR2: SGHDT and YYEEEE. DNA of the CDR3: TGTGCCAGCAGCTCCTTACTAGCGGGAGGCCAAGAGACCCAGTACTTC. Its protein product is CASSSLLAGGQETQYF.

This clone was seen a few times. The chain combines TRBV27 with TRBJ2-7; 7 bases match TRBD2. With 2 bases clipped from V and 5 bases from J, the junction kept 3 bases outside the gene matches. The CDR3 runs 13 residues. Per germline, CDR1 MNHEY and CDR2 SMNVEV (reference sequence). CDR3 loop: CASSLDGGDEQYF. CDR3 sequence (DNA): TGTGCCAGCAGTTTAGATGGGGGGGACGAGCAGTACTTC.

The V and J genes are TRBV6-5 and TRBJ2-7, with 7 bases lining up with TRBD1. CDR1 and CDR2 (germline): MNHEY, SVGAGI. This CDR3 has 15 residues. Germline trimming cut 5 bases from V and 0 bases from J; bases unmatched to any gene: 7. The CDR3 region is CASSPPDRTSYEQYF. The CDR3 coding sequence is TGTGCCAGCAGTCCCCCGGACAGGACCTCCTACGAGCAGTACTTC.

This clone was recorded only once. This chain joins TRBV6-5 and TRBJ1-1; tentatively, D is TRBD1 (6 bases). CDR3 length equals 16 residues. The germline CDR1 and CDR2 sequences are MNHEY and SVGAGI. Trimming pared 4 bases from V and 4 bases from J, leaving 19 bases between. The CDR3 loop reads CASSSSQGRGGTEAFF. Here the CDR3 DNA reads TGTGCCAGCAGTTCATCCCAGGGGAGGGGGGGCACTGAAGCTTTCTTT.

The rearrangement uses TRBV5-1 and TRBJ2-5; no reliable D call. CDR3 size: 13 residues. Germline assignment: CDR1 SGHRS and CDR2 YFSETQ. The V end lost 6 bases, the J end lost 4 bases, and 13 bases lay between the germline ends. CDR3 loop: CASIIRPGETQYF. Here the CDR3 DNA reads TGCGCCAGCATCATCCGCCCTGGAGAGACCCAGTACTTC.

The sample holds a few counts of this clone. This chain uses TRBV7-8 with TRBJ2-5; 7 nucleotides match TRBD2. The germline V gene encodes CDR1 SGHVS and CDR2 FQNEAQ. With 1 base clipped from V and 1 base from J, the junction kept 9 bases outside the gene matches. This CDR3 comprises 17 residues. In DNA, the CDR3 is TGTGCCAGCAGCTTAGGGACCCACGGGGGGTTCCAAGAGACCCAGTACTTC. Translated, it gives CASSLGTHGGFQETQYF.

This sequence joins TRBV7-9 and TRBJ1-2, with D tentatively TRBD1 (5 bases). Trimming pared 5 bases from V and 8 bases from J, leaving 12 bases between. Germline values: CDR1 SEHNR, CDR2 FQNEAQ (reference sequence). The CDR3 contains 12 residues. The CDR3, as DNA: TGTGCCAGCAGCCCGGTTTGGGACGGCTACACCTTC. This encodes CASSPVWDGYTF.

In this sample, this clone turned up once. The chain links TRBV29-1 to TRBJ2-1; 8 bases line up with TRBD2. J gave up 0 bases and V 3 bases, and 4 bases lay outside the gene matches. Per the germline V gene, CDR1 is SQVTM and CDR2 is ANQGSEA. The CDR3 has 15 residues. The CDR3 here is CSVDRGRRSYNEQFF. CDR3 coding DNA: TGCAGCGTTGACCGCGGGAGGCGCTCCTACAATGAGCAGTTCTTC.